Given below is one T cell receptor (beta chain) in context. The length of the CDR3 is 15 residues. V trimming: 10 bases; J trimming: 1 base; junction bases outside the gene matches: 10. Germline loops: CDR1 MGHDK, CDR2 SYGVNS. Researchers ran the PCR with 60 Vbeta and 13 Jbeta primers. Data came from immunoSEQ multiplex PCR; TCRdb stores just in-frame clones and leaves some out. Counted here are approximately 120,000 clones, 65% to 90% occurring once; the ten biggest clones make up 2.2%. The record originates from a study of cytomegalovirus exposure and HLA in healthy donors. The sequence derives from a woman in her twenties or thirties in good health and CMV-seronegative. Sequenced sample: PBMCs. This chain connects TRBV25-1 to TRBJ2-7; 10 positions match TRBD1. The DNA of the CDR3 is TGTGCCACAACTGGCCGGGACAGGGGTTCCTACGAGCAGTACTTC. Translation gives CATTGRDRGSYEQYF.